This T cell receptor (beta chain) was identified during a study of early T cells in non-severe SARS-CoV-2 infection. Study-level information: The authors sequenced bulk RNA from unsorted whole blood, leaving chains unpaired.

CDR1 MNHEY and CDR2 SMNVEV come from the germline V gene (reference sequence). The length of the CDR3 is 14 residues. Trimming left V 2 bases short and J 4 bases short, with 11 bases between. Unique molecular identifiers were added to individual cDNA molecules. TCRdb fed the 5' RACE reads into MiXCR, producing one record per CDR3 protein. This table holds tens of thousands of distinct CDR3 sequences, 23% found once. Study outcomes and limitations: Clonotype matching in VDJdb favored anti-spike CD8 responses and did not capture private and CD4 specificities.

This clonotype was seen only a few times. Its antigen is currently unknown. This receptor was obtained from an adult who was a healthcare worker with PCR-confirmed SARS-CoV-2 infection or an uninfected control (not recorded which). Material: whole blood, obtained at baseline. V is TRBV27 and J is TRBJ2-5; TRBD2 is a possible D gene (5 bases). The CDR3, as DNA: TGTGCCAGCAGTTTAGACGGCGGGCTAGAGACCCAGTACTTC. It codes for CASSLDGGLETQYF.